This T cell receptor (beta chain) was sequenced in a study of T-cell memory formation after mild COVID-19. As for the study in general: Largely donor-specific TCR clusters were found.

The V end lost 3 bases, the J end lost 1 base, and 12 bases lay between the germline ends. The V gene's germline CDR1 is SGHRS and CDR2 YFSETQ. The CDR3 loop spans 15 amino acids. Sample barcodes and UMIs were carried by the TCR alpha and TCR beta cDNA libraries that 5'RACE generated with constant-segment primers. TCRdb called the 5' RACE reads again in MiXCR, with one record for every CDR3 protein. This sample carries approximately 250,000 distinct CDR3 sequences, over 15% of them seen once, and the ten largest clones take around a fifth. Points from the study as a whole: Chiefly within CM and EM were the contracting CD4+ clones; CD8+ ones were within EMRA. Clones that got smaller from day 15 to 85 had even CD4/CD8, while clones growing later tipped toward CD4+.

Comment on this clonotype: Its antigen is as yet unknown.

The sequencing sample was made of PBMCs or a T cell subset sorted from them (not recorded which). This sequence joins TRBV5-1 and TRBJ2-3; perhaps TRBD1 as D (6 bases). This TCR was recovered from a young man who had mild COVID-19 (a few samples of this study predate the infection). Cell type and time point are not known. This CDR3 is CASSSQGKGTDTQYF. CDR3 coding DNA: TGCGCCAGCAGCTCCCAGGGGAAAGGCACAGATACGCAGTATTTT.